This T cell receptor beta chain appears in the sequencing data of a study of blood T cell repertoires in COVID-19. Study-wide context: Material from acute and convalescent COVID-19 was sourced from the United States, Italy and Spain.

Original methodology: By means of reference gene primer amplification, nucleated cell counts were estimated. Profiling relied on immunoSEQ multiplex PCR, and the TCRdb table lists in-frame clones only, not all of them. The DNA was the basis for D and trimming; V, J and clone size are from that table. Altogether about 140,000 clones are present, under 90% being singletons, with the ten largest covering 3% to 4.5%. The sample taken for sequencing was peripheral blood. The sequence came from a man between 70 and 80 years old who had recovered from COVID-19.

In nucleotides, the CDR3 is TGTGCCAGCAGCCGGAGTGAACAGACCCAGTACTTC. It codes for CASSRSEQTQYF. The V gene is TRBV7-9, the J gene TRBJ2-5, with D unclear. Germline V gene lookup returns CDR1 SEHNR and CDR2 FQNEAQ (reference sequence). The CDR3 runs to 12 residues. V gave up 5 bases and J gave up 6 bases, with 10 bases separating them.